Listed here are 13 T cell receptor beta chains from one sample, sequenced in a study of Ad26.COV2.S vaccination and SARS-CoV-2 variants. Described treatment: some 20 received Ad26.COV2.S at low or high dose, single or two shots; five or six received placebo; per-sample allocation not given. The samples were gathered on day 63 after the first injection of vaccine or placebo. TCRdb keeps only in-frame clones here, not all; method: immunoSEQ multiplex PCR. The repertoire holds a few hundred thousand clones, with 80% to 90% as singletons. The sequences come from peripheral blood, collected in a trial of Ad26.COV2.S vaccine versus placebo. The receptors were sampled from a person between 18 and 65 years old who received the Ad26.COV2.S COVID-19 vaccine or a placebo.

CDR3 nucleotide sequence: TGTGCCAGCAGTTTCGAGGGCACCCCGTCCTATGGCTACACCTTC. This sequence encodes CASSFEGTPSYGYTF. This sequence joins TRBV28 and TRBJ1-2; D ambiguous. Trimming took off 3 bases at V and 4 bases at J, with 15 bases between the two ends. The CDR3 covers 15 residues. The V gene's germline CDR1 is MDHEN and CDR2 SYDVKM.

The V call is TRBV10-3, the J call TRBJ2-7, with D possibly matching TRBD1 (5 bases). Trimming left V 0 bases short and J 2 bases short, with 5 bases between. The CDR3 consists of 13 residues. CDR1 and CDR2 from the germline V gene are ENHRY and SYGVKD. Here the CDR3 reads CAISESTAYEQYF. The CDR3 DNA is TGTGCCATCAGTGAGTCGACAGCCTACGAGCAGTACTTC.

CDR3 in amino acids: CASRLLAGELDTQYF. CDR3 DNA: TGTGCCAGTAGATTACTAGCGGGGGAACTAGATACGCAGTATTTT. The chain has TRBV19 and TRBJ2-3, with 11 bases aligning to TRBD2. Germline V CDR1 and CDR2: LNHDA, SQIVND (reference sequence). This CDR3 is 15 amino acids long. Trimming at V came to 6 bases and at J to 5 bases, leaving 7 bases not matched to a gene.

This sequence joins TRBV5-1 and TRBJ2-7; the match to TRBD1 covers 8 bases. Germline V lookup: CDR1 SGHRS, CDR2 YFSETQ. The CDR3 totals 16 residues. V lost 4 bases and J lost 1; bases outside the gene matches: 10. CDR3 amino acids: CASSVTWTGISYEQYF. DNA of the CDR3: TGCGCCAGCAGCGTCACTTGGACAGGGATATCCTACGAGCAGTACTTC.

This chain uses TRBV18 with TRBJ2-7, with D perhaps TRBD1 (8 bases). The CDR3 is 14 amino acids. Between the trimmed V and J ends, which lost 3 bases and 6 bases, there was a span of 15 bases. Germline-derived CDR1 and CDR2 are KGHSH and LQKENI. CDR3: CASSPRTGRAEQYF. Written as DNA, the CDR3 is TGTGCCAGCTCACCTCGGACAGGGAGGGCCGAGCAGTACTTC.

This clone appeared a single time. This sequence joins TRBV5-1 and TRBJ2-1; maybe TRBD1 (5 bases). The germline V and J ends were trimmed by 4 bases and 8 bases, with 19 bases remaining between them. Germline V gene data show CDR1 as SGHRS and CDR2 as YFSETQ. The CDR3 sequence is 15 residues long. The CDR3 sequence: CASSLPDSGADEQFF. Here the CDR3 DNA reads TGCGCCAGCAGCCTACCCGACAGTGGGGCCGATGAGCAGTTCTTC.

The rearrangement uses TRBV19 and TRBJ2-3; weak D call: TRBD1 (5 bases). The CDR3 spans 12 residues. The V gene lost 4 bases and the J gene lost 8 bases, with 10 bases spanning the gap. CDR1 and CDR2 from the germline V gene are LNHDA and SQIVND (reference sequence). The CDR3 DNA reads TGTGCCAGTAGTACAAGTAGGGGTACGCAGTATTTT. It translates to CASSTSRGTQYF.

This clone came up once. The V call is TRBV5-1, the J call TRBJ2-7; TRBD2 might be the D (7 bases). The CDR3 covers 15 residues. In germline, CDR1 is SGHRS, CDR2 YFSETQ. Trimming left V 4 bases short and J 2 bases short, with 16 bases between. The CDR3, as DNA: TGCGCCAGCAGCACCGGCCGGGGGGCTGCCTACGAGCAGTACTTC. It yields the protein CASSTGRGAAYEQYF. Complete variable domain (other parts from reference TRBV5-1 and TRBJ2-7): KAGVTQTPRYLIKTRGQQVTLSCSPISGHRSVSWYQQTPGQGLQFLFEYFSETQRNKGNFPGRFSGRQFSNSRSEMNVSTLELGDSALYLCASSTGRGAAYEQYFGPGTRLTVT.

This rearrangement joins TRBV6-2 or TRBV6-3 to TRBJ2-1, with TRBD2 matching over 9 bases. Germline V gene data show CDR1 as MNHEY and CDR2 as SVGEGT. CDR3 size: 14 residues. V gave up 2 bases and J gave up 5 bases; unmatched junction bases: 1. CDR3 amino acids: CASSYLAGNNEQFF. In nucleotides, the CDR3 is TGTGCCAGCAGTTACCTAGCGGGAAACAATGAGCAGTTCTTC.

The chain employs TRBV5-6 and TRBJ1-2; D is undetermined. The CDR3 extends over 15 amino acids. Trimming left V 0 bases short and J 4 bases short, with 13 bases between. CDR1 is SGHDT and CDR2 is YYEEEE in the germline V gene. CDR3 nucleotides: TGTGCCAGCAGCTTGGAAACTGCTTTCCCCTATGGCTACACCTTC. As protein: CASSLETAFPYGYTF.

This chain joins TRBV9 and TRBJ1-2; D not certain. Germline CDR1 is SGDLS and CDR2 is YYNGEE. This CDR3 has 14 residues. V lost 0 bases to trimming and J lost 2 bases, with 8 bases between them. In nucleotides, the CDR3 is TGTGCCAGCAGCGTAGGGCCGGAAAACTATGGCTACACCTTC. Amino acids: CASSVGPENYGYTF.

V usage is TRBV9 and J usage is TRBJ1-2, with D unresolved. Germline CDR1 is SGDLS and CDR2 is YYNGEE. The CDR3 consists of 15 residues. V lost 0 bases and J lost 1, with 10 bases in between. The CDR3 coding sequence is TGTGCCAGCAGCGTAGGGCAGAAAGATAACTATGGCTACACCTTC. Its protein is CASSVGQKDNYGYTF. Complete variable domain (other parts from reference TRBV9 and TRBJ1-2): DSGVTQTPKHLITATGQRVTLRCSPRSGDLSVYWYQQSLDQGLQFLIQYYNGEERAKGNILERFSAQQFPDLHSELNLSSLELGDSALYFCASSVGQKDNYGYTFGSGTRLTVV.

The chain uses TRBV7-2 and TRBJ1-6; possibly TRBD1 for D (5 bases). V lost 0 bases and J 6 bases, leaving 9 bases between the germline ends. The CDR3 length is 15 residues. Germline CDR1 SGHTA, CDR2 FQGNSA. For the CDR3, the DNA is TGTGCCAGCAGCTTAGCTGCAGGGCCTAATTCACCCCTCCACTTT. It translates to CASSLAAGPNSPLHF.